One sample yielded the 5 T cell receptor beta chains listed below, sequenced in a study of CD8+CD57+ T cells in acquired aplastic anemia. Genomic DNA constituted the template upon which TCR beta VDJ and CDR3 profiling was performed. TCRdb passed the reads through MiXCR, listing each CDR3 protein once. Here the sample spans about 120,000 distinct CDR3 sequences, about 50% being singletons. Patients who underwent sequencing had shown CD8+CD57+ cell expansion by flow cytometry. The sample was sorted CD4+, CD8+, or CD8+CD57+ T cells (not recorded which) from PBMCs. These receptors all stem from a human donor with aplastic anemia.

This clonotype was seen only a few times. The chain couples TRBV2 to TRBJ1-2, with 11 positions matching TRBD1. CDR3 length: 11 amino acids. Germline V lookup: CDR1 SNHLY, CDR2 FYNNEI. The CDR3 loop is CAKRGQGDYTF. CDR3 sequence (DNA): TGTGCTAAGAGGGGACAGGGGGACTACACCTTC. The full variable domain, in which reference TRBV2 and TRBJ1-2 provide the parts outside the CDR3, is EPEVTQTPSHQVTQMGQEVILRCVPISNHLYFYWYRQILGQKVEFLVSFYNNEISEKSEIFDDQFSVERPDGSNFTLKIRSTKLEDSAMYFCAKRGQGDYTFGSGTRLTVV.

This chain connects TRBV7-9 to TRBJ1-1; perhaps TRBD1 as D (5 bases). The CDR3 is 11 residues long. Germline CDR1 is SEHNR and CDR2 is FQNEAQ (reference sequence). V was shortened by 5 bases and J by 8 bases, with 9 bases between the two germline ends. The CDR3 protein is CASSQGSEAFF. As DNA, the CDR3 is TGTGCCAGCAGCCAGGGAAGCGAAGCTTTCTTT.

CDR3 DNA: TGCAGCGCGGGAGTTTTCGATACTGAAGCTTTCTTT. It yields the protein CSAGVFDTEAFF. V and J are TRBV29-1 and TRBJ1-1; D gene unclear. The CDR3 consists of 12 residues. The V end was cut by 7 bases, the J end by 5 bases, with 14 bases between. CDR1 and CDR2 (germline): SQVTM, ANQGSEA. Full variable domain (remainder filled in from reference TRBV29-1 and TRBJ1-1): SAVISQKPSRDICQRGTSLTIQCQVDSQVTMMFWYRQQPGQSLTLIATANQGSEATYESGFVIDKFPISRPNLTFSTLTVSNMSPEDSSIYLCSAGVFDTEAFFGQGTRLTVV.

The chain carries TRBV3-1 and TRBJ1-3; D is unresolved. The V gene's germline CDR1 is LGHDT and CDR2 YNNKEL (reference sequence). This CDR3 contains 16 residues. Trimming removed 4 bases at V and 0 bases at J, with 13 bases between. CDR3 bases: TGTGCCAGCAGCCCGGAGGCGGAGGTCTCTGGAAACACCATATATTTT. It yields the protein CASSPEAEVSGNTIYF.

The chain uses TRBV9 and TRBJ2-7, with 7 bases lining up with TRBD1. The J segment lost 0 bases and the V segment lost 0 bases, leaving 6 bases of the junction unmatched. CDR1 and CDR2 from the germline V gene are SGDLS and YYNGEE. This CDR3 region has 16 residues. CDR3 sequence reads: CASSVATTGSSYEQYF. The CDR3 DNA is TGTGCCAGCAGCGTAGCTACGACAGGGAGCTCCTACGAGCAGTACTTC.